These T cell receptor beta chains were read from a single sample in a study of T cell responses to AZD1222 COVID-19 vaccine. The table came from immunoSEQ multiplex PCR; TCRdb's copy has only in-frame clones and leaves some out. The data show about 140,000 clones, 93% seen once. The material sequenced was peripheral blood, taken on day 0 of MenACWY control vaccination. The receptors come from an adult in good health. Each CDR3 is given with its conserved first and last residue. Fields, in order: CDR3 length, D gene, V gene, clone size, J gene, CDR3 protein, CDR3 DNA. A D gene is named only where the DNA matches it firmly. Expanded clones are given a class, and other clones once, few, many or no size at all.

cdr3_length: 17
d_call: TRBD1
v_call: TRBV18
clone_size: .
j_call: TRBJ2-6
cdr3_aa: CASSRTGVPSGANVLTF
cdr3_nt: TGTGCCAGCTCCAGGACAGGGGTCCCCTCTGGGGCCAACGTCCTGACTTTC

cdr3_length: 15
d_call: .
v_call: TRBV6-1
clone_size: few
j_call: TRBJ2-5
cdr3_aa: CASSEVPLVLETQYF
cdr3_nt: TGTGCCAGCAGTGAGGTTCCCCTCGTATTAGAGACCCAGTACTTC

cdr3_length: 14
d_call: TRBD1
v_call: TRBV20-1
clone_size: .
j_call: TRBJ2-7
cdr3_aa: CSASPPQGAYEQYF
cdr3_nt: TGCAGTGCTAGTCCTCCACAGGGGGCTTACGAGCAGTACTTC

cdr3_length: 18
d_call: TRBD1
v_call: TRBV5-4
clone_size: .
j_call: TRBJ2-1
cdr3_aa: CASRLRQGPTGSYNEQFF
cdr3_nt: TGTGCCAGCAGACTGAGACAGGGGCCCACGGGGTCCTACAATGAGCAGTTCTTC

cdr3_length: 14
d_call: .
v_call: TRBV7-3
clone_size: .
j_call: TRBJ2-7
cdr3_aa: CASSLQGTAPEQYF
cdr3_nt: TGTGCCAGCAGCTTACAGGGGACGGCACCAGAGCAGTACTTC

cdr3_length: 14
d_call: TRBD1
v_call: TRBV7-2
clone_size: .
j_call: TRBJ1-5
cdr3_aa: CASSRDRGNQPQHF
cdr3_nt: TGTGCCAGCAGTCGGGACAGGGGTAATCAGCCCCAGCATTTT

cdr3_length: 14
d_call: .
v_call: TRBV27
clone_size: .
j_call: TRBJ1-4
cdr3_aa: CASSFGSANEKLFF
cdr3_nt: TGTGCCAGCAGTTTTGGGAGCGCTAATGAAAAACTGTTTTTT

cdr3_length: 16
d_call: .
v_call: TRBV9
clone_size: .
j_call: TRBJ2-7
cdr3_aa: CASSVDGSGSSYEQYF
cdr3_nt: TGTGCCAGCAGCGTAGATGGTAGCGGAAGCTCCTACGAGCAGTACTTC

cdr3_length: 14
d_call: .
v_call: TRBV28
clone_size: .
j_call: TRBJ1-2
cdr3_aa: CASSLYPGMSGYTF
cdr3_nt: TGTGCCAGCAGTCTCTACCCAGGGATGAGCGGCTACACCTTC

cdr3_length: 15
d_call: TRBD1
v_call: TRBV28
clone_size: .
j_call: TRBJ2-5
cdr3_aa: CASSLSGTGGETQYF
cdr3_nt: TGTGCCAGCAGTTTATCGGGGACAGGGGGAGAGACCCAGTACTTC

cdr3_length: 15
d_call: .
v_call: TRBV7-9
clone_size: .
j_call: TRBJ1-2
cdr3_aa: CASSSRQELHSGYTF
cdr3_nt: TGTGCCAGCAGCTCCCGACAGGAGCTACATTCTGGCTACACCTTC

cdr3_length: 11
d_call: .
v_call: TRBV2
clone_size: .
j_call: TRBJ1-1
cdr3_aa: CASSENLEAFF
cdr3_nt: TGTGCCAGCAGTGAAAATTTAGAAGCTTTCTTT

cdr3_length: 16
d_call: TRBD1
v_call: TRBV3-1/TRBV3-2
clone_size: .
j_call: TRBJ1-2
cdr3_aa: CASSQDGTGGDYGYTF
cdr3_nt: TGTGCCAGCAGCCAAGACGGGACAGGAGGTGACTATGGCTACACCTTC

cdr3_length: 15
d_call: TRBD1
v_call: TRBV29-1
clone_size: .
j_call: TRBJ2-2
cdr3_aa: CSVKPGQLNTGELFF
cdr3_nt: TGCAGCGTGAAACCGGGACAGCTGAACACCGGGGAGCTGTTTTTT

cdr3_length: 12
d_call: .
v_call: TRBV9
clone_size: .
j_call: TRBJ2-1
cdr3_aa: CASSMPVGEQFF
cdr3_nt: TGTGCCAGCAGCATGCCCGTCGGGGAGCAGTTCTTC

cdr3_length: 15
d_call: .
v_call: TRBV2
clone_size: few
j_call: TRBJ2-1
cdr3_aa: CASSDLPMWSNEQFF
cdr3_nt: TGTGCCAGCAGTGACCTCCCAATGTGGAGCAATGAGCAGTTCTTC

cdr3_length: 17
d_call: .
v_call: TRBV19
clone_size: .
j_call: TRBJ1-5
cdr3_aa: CASSMAGGPTRGQPQHF
cdr3_nt: TGTGCCAGTAGTATGGCGGGAGGACCCACAAGGGGTCAGCCCCAGCATTTT

cdr3_length: 12
d_call: .
v_call: TRBV5-3
clone_size: .
j_call: TRBJ2-1
cdr3_aa: CARSYRRAEQFF
cdr3_nt: TGTGCCAGAAGCTACAGGAGGGCCGAGCAGTTCTTC

cdr3_length: 13
d_call: TRBD2
v_call: TRBV12-3/TRBV12-4
clone_size: .
j_call: TRBJ2-3
cdr3_aa: CASRWREEYTQYF
cdr3_nt: TGTGCCAGCAGGTGGCGGGAGGAATATACGCAGTATTTT

cdr3_length: 16
d_call: TRBD2
v_call: TRBV9
clone_size: .
j_call: TRBJ2-3
cdr3_aa: CASSVVTSGGTDTQYF
cdr3_nt: TGTGCCAGCAGCGTAGTAACTAGCGGGGGGACAGATACGCAGTATTTT

cdr3_length: 16
d_call: TRBD2
v_call: TRBV5-5
clone_size: .
j_call: TRBJ2-3
cdr3_aa: CASSITASGSPDTQYF
cdr3_nt: TGTGCCAGCAGCATCACGGCTAGCGGGAGTCCAGATACGCAGTATTTT

cdr3_length: 11
d_call: .
v_call: TRBV29-1
clone_size: .
j_call: TRBJ1-1
cdr3_aa: CSATSGTEAFF
cdr3_nt: TGCAGCGCAACCTCGGGCACTGAAGCTTTCTTT

cdr3_length: 16
d_call: .
v_call: TRBV5-1
clone_size: once
j_call: TRBJ2-6
cdr3_aa: CASRAEDGTGANVLTF
cdr3_nt: TGCGCCAGCAGGGCTGAAGACGGGACTGGGGCCAACGTCCTGACTTTC

cdr3_length: 10
d_call: .
v_call: TRBV24-1
clone_size: .
j_call: TRBJ1-5
cdr3_aa: CATSWRAQHF
cdr3_nt: TGTGCCACCAGTTGGCGTGCCCAGCATTTT

cdr3_length: 16
d_call: .
v_call: TRBV7-8
clone_size: .
j_call: TRBJ1-1
cdr3_aa: CASSLEGTMGGTEAFF
cdr3_nt: TGTGCCAGCAGCTTAGAGGGTACCATGGGGGGCACTGAAGCTTTCTTT

cdr3_length: 15
d_call: .
v_call: TRBV7-5
clone_size: .
j_call: TRBJ2-7
cdr3_aa: CVRSPAGTPLYEQYF
cdr3_nt: TGTGTCAGAAGCCCGGCCGGGACTCCTCTCTACGAGCAGTACTTC

cdr3_length: 15
d_call: .
v_call: TRBV15
clone_size: once
j_call: TRBJ1-1
cdr3_aa: CATSRVRFHNTEAFF
cdr3_nt: TGTGCCACCAGCAGAGTGCGGTTTCACAACACTGAAGCTTTCTTT

cdr3_length: 13
d_call: .
v_call: TRBV10-3
clone_size: .
j_call: TRBJ1-2
cdr3_aa: CAIEDGTNYGYTF
cdr3_nt: TGTGCCATTGAGGACGGAACTAACTATGGCTACACCTTC

cdr3_length: 14
d_call: TRBD1
v_call: TRBV13
clone_size: .
j_call: TRBJ1-2
cdr3_aa: CASSQYRGRDGYTF
cdr3_nt: TGTGCCAGCAGCCAGTACAGGGGGCGCGATGGCTACACCTTC

cdr3_length: 14
d_call: .
v_call: TRBV7-2
clone_size: .
j_call: TRBJ1-5
cdr3_aa: CASSLILGNQPQHF
cdr3_nt: TGTGCCAGCAGCTTAATTCTGGGAAATCAGCCCCAGCATTTT

cdr3_length: 12
d_call: TRBD1
v_call: TRBV5-1
clone_size: few
j_call: TRBJ1-2
cdr3_aa: CASSFGTGDIAF
cdr3_nt: TGCGCCAGCAGCTTCGGGACAGGGGATATCGCTTTC

cdr3_length: 15
d_call: .
v_call: TRBV7-2
clone_size: .
j_call: TRBJ1-2
cdr3_aa: CASSLSIQENYGYTF
cdr3_nt: TGTGCCAGCAGCTTAAGTATACAGGAGAACTATGGCTACACCTTC

cdr3_length: 14
d_call: .
v_call: TRBV18
clone_size: .
j_call: TRBJ1-4
cdr3_aa: CASSPPGLNEKLFF
cdr3_nt: TGTGCCAGCTCACCACCGGGCCTTAATGAAAAACTGTTTTTT

cdr3_length: 15
d_call: TRBD1
v_call: TRBV19
clone_size: .
j_call: TRBJ2-3
cdr3_aa: CASSIQGQAVNTQYF
cdr3_nt: TGTGCCAGTAGTATCCAGGGACAGGCCGTAAATACGCAGTATTTT

cdr3_length: 17
d_call: TRBD2
v_call: TRBV3-1/TRBV3-2
clone_size: once
j_call: TRBJ2-1
cdr3_aa: CASSMRHGLAGGSEQFF
cdr3_nt: TGTGCCAGCAGTATGAGACATGGACTAGCGGGAGGCTCCGAGCAGTTCTTC

cdr3_length: 19
d_call: .
v_call: TRBV4-1
clone_size: .
j_call: TRBJ2-7
cdr3_aa: CASSQVARRRGALLGEQYF
cdr3_nt: TGCGCCAGCAGCCAAGTAGCGCGTAGACGGGGGGCTCTACTCGGCGAGCAGTACTTC

cdr3_length: 15
d_call: TRBD2
v_call: TRBV2
clone_size: .
j_call: TRBJ2-1
cdr3_aa: CASSRGRPSYNEQFF
cdr3_nt: TGTGCCAGCAGTCGCGGGAGGCCCTCCTACAATGAGCAGTTCTTC

cdr3_length: 14
d_call: .
v_call: TRBV6-2/TRBV6-3
clone_size: .
j_call: TRBJ1-1
cdr3_aa: CASSYGGENTEAFF
cdr3_nt: TGTGCCAGCAGTTACGGGGGGGAGAACACTGAAGCTTTCTTT

cdr3_length: 15
d_call: TRBD1
v_call: TRBV7-9
clone_size: .
j_call: TRBJ2-2
cdr3_aa: CASSVTGGPTGELFF
cdr3_nt: TGTGCCAGCAGCGTAACAGGGGGCCCTACCGGGGAGCTGTTTTTT

cdr3_length: 13
d_call: TRBD1
v_call: TRBV5-1
clone_size: .
j_call: TRBJ2-5
cdr3_aa: CASSLGQGETQYF
cdr3_nt: TGCGCCAGCAGCCTGGGACAGGGGGAGACCCAGTACTTC

cdr3_length: 16
d_call: .
v_call: TRBV10-3
clone_size: .
j_call: TRBJ1-5
cdr3_aa: CAISEIGYPSNQPQHF
cdr3_nt: TGTGCCATCAGTGAGATAGGATACCCCAGCAATCAGCCCCAGCATTTT

cdr3_length: 13
d_call: .
v_call: TRBV19
clone_size: .
j_call: TRBJ2-7
cdr3_aa: CASSIVGAYEQYF
cdr3_nt: TGTGCCAGTAGTATTGTTGGTGCGTACGAGCAGTACTTC

cdr3_length: 13
d_call: .
v_call: TRBV3-1/TRBV3-2
clone_size: .
j_call: TRBJ2-7
cdr3_aa: CASSQDRAYEQYF
cdr3_nt: TGTGCCAGCAGCCAAGACAGGGCGTACGAGCAGTACTTC

cdr3_length: 15
d_call: TRBD1
v_call: TRBV5-6
clone_size: .
j_call: TRBJ1-6
cdr3_aa: CASSQTDRDNSPLHF
cdr3_nt: TGTGCCAGCAGCCAAACGGACAGGGACAATTCACCCCTCCACTTT

cdr3_length: 15
d_call: .
v_call: TRBV5-4
clone_size: .
j_call: TRBJ2-5
cdr3_aa: CASSTPVESQETQYF
cdr3_nt: TGTGCCAGCAGCACTCCCGTAGAGTCCCAAGAGACCCAGTACTTC

cdr3_length: 13
d_call: .
v_call: TRBV5-1
clone_size: .
j_call: TRBJ1-1
cdr3_aa: CASSFRAGQEAFF
cdr3_nt: TGCGCCAGCAGCTTTCGCGCAGGGCAAGAAGCTTTCTTT

cdr3_length: 13
d_call: .
v_call: TRBV28
clone_size: .
j_call: TRBJ1-5
cdr3_aa: CALRGGAGQPQHF
cdr3_nt: TGTGCGCTACGGGGGGGGGCTGGTCAGCCCCAGCATTTT